These T cell receptor beta chains were read from a single sample in a study of blood T cell repertoires in COVID-19. Profiled with immunoSEQ multiplex PCR; TCRdb holds only in-frame clones, not every one. The sample yields 100,000 to 150,000 clones, 85% seen once. Specimen: peripheral blood. The receptor source for this set is a man older than 75 with active or convalescent COVID-19. CDR3s include the opening cysteine and the closing phenylalanine or tryptophan. Fields, in order: clone size, D gene, J gene, V gene, CDR3 protein, CDR3 DNA. The D gene is left open where the match is weak. Only some rows state a clone size, as once, few, many or a class for expanded clones.

few,.,TRBJ1-1,TRBV5-8,CASSSPPGVGAFF,TGTGCCAGCAGCTCACCCCCCGGGGTCGGAGCTTTCTTT
.,TRBD1,TRBJ2-5,TRBV4-1,CASSPRQGQETQYF,TGCGCCAGCAGCCCTCGACAGGGGCAAGAGACCCAGTACTTC
.,TRBD2,TRBJ2-3,TRBV29-1,CSVNPSGTADTQYF,TGCAGCGTTAATCCTAGCGGGACTGCAGATACGCAGTATTTT
.,TRBD1,TRBJ2-2,TRBV19,CASSIPGTGYTGELFF,TGTGCCAGTAGTATCCCTGGGACAGGGTACACCGGGGAGCTGTTTTTT
.,.,TRBJ2-3,TRBV6-5,CASSYGAGTDTQYF,TGTGCCAGCAGTTACGGGGCGGGCACAGATACGCAGTATTTT
.,.,TRBJ2-3,TRBV4-1,CASSRQTADTQYF,TGCGCCAGCAGCCGACAGACAGCAGATACGCAGTATTTT
.,TRBD1,TRBJ1-3,TRBV27,CASRRTGPLTSGNTIYF,TGTGCCAGCAGGAGGACAGGGCCTCTAACCTCTGGAAACACCATATATTTT
.,TRBD1,TRBJ1-6,TRBV11-3,CASSLDRDRYFVGFTLHF,TGTGCCAGCAGCTTAGATCGGGACAGATATTTCGTTGGATTCACCCTCCACTTT
once,.,TRBJ2-5,TRBV20-1,CSAHRGETQYF,TGCAGTGCCCACCGGGGGGAGACCCAGTACTTC
.,TRBD2,TRBJ2-2,TRBV4-2,CASSQVLAAAGELFF,TGTGCCAGCAGCCAAGTCCTAGCGGCCGCCGGGGAGCTGTTTTTT
.,.,TRBJ1-5,TRBV5-8,CASSLEGASNQPQHF,TGTGCCAGCAGCTTGGAAGGGGCTAGCAATCAGCCCCAGCATTTT
.,.,TRBJ1-3,TRBV5-1,CASSFDGQNSGNTIYF,TGCGCCAGCAGCTTCGACGGACAGAACTCTGGAAACACCATATATTTT
.,TRBD1,TRBJ1-2,TRBV19,CASSLGQSYGYTF,TGTGCCAGTAGTTTGGGACAGTCCTATGGCTACACCTTC
.,TRBD1,TRBJ2-5,TRBV7-2,CASTEGTGQETQYF,TGTGCCAGCACCGAAGGGACAGGGCAAGAGACCCAGTACTTC
.,TRBD2,TRBJ2-2,TRBV13,CASSLSPGLASDGELFF,TGTGCCAGCAGCTTATCTCCAGGACTAGCGTCGGACGGGGAGCTGTTTTTT
.,.,TRBJ2-1,TRBV24-1,CATSELNNEQFF,TGTGCCACCAGTGAACTAAACAATGAGCAGTTCTTC
.,TRBD2,TRBJ2-5,TRBV5-1,CAARTSGGAGETQYF,TGCGCCGCCAGGACTAGCGGGGGGGCCGGGGAGACCCAGTACTTC
.,.,TRBJ1-5,TRBV10-3,CASSDSNSGNQPQHF,TGTGCCTCCAGCGACTCCAACTCGGGCAATCAGCCCCAGCATTTT
.,.,TRBJ2-5,TRBV7-2,CASSLVRGGQGTQYF,TGTGCCAGCAGCTTAGTAAGGGGGGGCCAGGGGACCCAGTACTTC
.,TRBD1,TRBJ1-3,TRBV5-4,CASSWGAGGSGNTIYF,TGTGCCAGCAGCTGGGGTGCAGGGGGCAGTGGAAACACCATATATTTT
.,.,TRBJ2-1,TRBV10-3,CAISEARAGEQFF,TGTGCCATCAGTGAAGCCCGGGCAGGGGAGCAGTTCTTC
.,.,TRBJ2-1,TRBV5-1,CASSLGPHGTSNEQFF,TGCGCCAGCAGCCTCGGACCTCACGGGACTTCCAATGAGCAGTTCTTC
.,TRBD1,TRBJ1-3,TRBV7-8,CASSLATPGGYGNTIYF,TGTGCCAGCAGCTTAGCGACTCCAGGGGGATATGGAAACACCATATATTTT
.,TRBD2,TRBJ2-3,TRBV4-3,CASSQEWLAGGITDTQYF,TGCGCCAGCAGCCAAGAATGGCTAGCGGGGGGTATCACAGATACGCAGTATTTT
.,.,TRBJ1-6,TRBV19,CASSSSDVAPLHF,TGTGCCAGTAGTAGCAGCGATGTGGCACCCCTCCACTTT
.,TRBD1,TRBJ1-2,TRBV5-1,CASSLSGGPNYGYTF,TGCGCCAGCAGCTTATCAGGGGGACCTAACTATGGCTACACCTTC
.,.,TRBJ1-5,TRBV5-1,CASSGGPSEPQHF,TGCGCCAGCAGCGGGGGCCCCAGTGAGCCCCAGCATTTT